Below are 28 T cell receptor beta chains sequenced from a single sample in a study of blood T cell repertoires in COVID-19 (TCRdb year 2020). The method was the immunoSEQ multiplex PCR assay. Held by TCRdb, this immuneACCESS table contains in-frame sequences only and omits some clones. Under half of the omission traces to an unresolved V gene where checked; the cause of the rest is unknown. The sample has approximately 490,000 clones on record, roughly 87% of them singletons. The ten top clones hold about 0.75% of the sample. The sequenced sample consisted of PBMCs or T cells enriched from blood (not recorded which). All receptors derive from a young woman who had recovered from COVID-19.

The chain joins TRBV9 to TRBJ1-6, with D perhaps matching TRBD1 (6 bases). The CDR3 covers 14 residues. CDR1 and CDR2 (germline): SGDLS, YYNGEE. Trimming shortened V by 4 bases and J by 10 bases, and 15 bases separated the two germline ends. The CDR3 reads CASSTVGQLSPLHF. The CDR3 DNA is TGTGCCAGCAGCACTGTAGGACAGCTCTCACCCCTCCACTTT.

About this clone: An end of the junction differs from the germline gene, which may be a read error. CDR3 residues: CAWSWDRPNYDYTF. The CDR3 DNA reads TGTGCCTGGAGTTGGGACAGGCCTAACTATGACTACACCTTC. V is TRBV30 and J is TRBJ1-2; 8 positions match TRBD1. The CDR3 runs 14 residues. In germline, CDR1 is GTSNPN, CDR2 SVGIG (reference sequence).

The CDR3 DNA follows: TGTGCTAGTGGTTTTGAGCAGGACGGGACTAGCACAGATACGCAGTATTTT. Its protein product is CASGFEQDGTSTDTQYF. The gene calls are TRBV12-5 and TRBJ2-3; the D gene is possibly TRBD2 (6 bases). Looked up from germline, CDR1 is LGHNT and CDR2 is FRNRAP. The CDR3 has 17 amino acids. Trimming removed 3 bases from V and 0 bases from J, with 16 bases in between.

The V gene is TRBV19, the J gene TRBJ1-2, with TRBD1 matching over 7 bases. V shed 5 bases and J 3 bases; nucleotides not matched to a gene: 12. Germline V gene data show CDR1 as LNHDA and CDR2 as SQIVND (reference sequence). This CDR3 spans 16 amino acids. CDR3: CASSPPITGDYYGYTF. As DNA, the CDR3 is TGTGCCAGTAGTCCCCCTATCACAGGGGATTACTATGGCTACACCTTC.

This chain links TRBV7-2 with TRBJ1-2, with 9 positions matching TRBD1. The CDR3 extends over 14 amino acids. Germline-derived CDR1 and CDR2 are SGHTA and FQGNSA. The V and J ends lost 3 bases and 8 bases, in that order; junction bases with no gene match: 7. The CDR3 DNA is TGTGCCAGCAGCTTCGACAGGGGGGCGGACGGCTACACCTTC. The encoded protein is CASSFDRGADGYTF.

J is TRBJ2-3 and V is TRBV5-1; 9 bases line up with TRBD2. Per the germline V gene, CDR1 is SGHRS and CDR2 is YFSETQ. V lost 2 bases, J lost 4 bases, and 11 bases stayed unmatched. CDR3 size: 17 residues. The CDR3 loop reads CASSFNQASGDSDTQYF. The DNA for the CDR3 is TGCGCCAGCAGCTTTAATCAGGCTAGCGGGGATTCAGATACGCAGTATTTT.

The CDR3 bases are TGTGCCAGCTCACCCCTACAGGGAGGGGAGCTGTTTTTT. As protein: CASSPLQGGELFF. This sequence joins TRBV18 and TRBJ2-2, with a possible D match to TRBD1 (6 bases). Germline lookup yields CDR1 KGHSH and CDR2 LQKENI. The CDR3 has 13 residues. Trimming removed 3 bases from V and 8 bases from J, with 10 bases in between.

This chain links TRBV12-3 or TRBV12-4 with TRBJ1-1; D ambiguous. V lost 2 bases and J 11 bases, leaving 12 bases between the germline ends. The CDR3 sequence is 12 residues long. The CDR3 bases are TGTGCCAGCAGTTTAACCCAACTCCGGGCTTTCTTT. Translation gives CASSLTQLRAFF.

The V call is TRBV19, the J call TRBJ2-7; the D gene is possibly TRBD1 (5 bases). The germline V gene has CDR1 LNHDA and CDR2 SQIVND (reference sequence). V lost 5 bases, J lost 6 bases, and 17 bases lay in between. The length of the CDR3 is 14 residues. CDR3 DNA: TGTGCCAGTAGTTCCAATTCAGGGTTAGGCGAGCAGTACTTC. Translated: CASSSNSGLGEQYF.

The rearrangement joins TRBV4-2 to TRBJ2-7; 9 bases line up with TRBD2. Germline lookup yields CDR1 LGHNA and CDR2 YNFKEQ. V dropped 2 bases and J dropped 2; count of bases not matched to a gene: 4. This CDR3 spans 15 amino acids. CDR3 residues: CASSQQRGEAYEQYF. The CDR3, as DNA: TGTGCCAGCAGCCAACAGCGGGGGGAAGCCTACGAGCAGTACTTC.

There are many counts of this clone. The genes are TRBV6-1 and TRBJ2-7, with TRBD2 as a possible D gene (5 bases). Looked up from germline, CDR1 is MNHNS and CDR2 is SASEGT. This CDR3 is built from 17 residues. Between the trimmed V and J ends, which lost 0 bases and 12 bases, there was a span of 27 bases. This CDR3 is CASSEALPDSGYSVRYF. The DNA for the CDR3 is TGTGCCAGCAGTGAAGCGCTTCCGGACTCGGGGTATTCTGTAAGGTACTTC.

The rearrangement links TRBV10-1 to TRBJ2-2; TRBD1 agrees at 10 bases. V lost 4 bases to trimming and J lost 5 bases; unmatched junction nucleotides: 1. Looked up from germline, CDR1 is WNHNN and CDR2 is SYGVQD (reference sequence). The CDR3 consists of 14 residues. CDR3 amino acids: CASSVDRGTGELFF. CDR3 bases: TGCGCCAGCAGTGTGGACAGGGGGACCGGGGAGCTGTTTTTT.

This clone has more than one count but fewer than ten. The rearrangement joins TRBV7-2 to TRBJ1-6; tentative D call: TRBD1 (5 bases). Germline V CDR1 and CDR2: SGHTA, FQGNSA. This CDR3 has 16 amino acids. V was cut by 1 base and J by 5 bases, with 12 bases left in between. CDR3 in DNA: TGTGCCAGCAGCTTAGTCGGGGGGAGAGATAATTCACCCCTCCACTTT. Protein: CASSLVGGRDNSPLHF.

The chain joins TRBV5-1 to TRBJ2-3; D not certain. This CDR3 contains 15 residues. V gave up 4 bases and J gave up 5 bases, with 17 bases separating them. Looked up from germline, CDR1 is SGHRS and CDR2 is YFSETQ. The CDR3 sequence is CASSLHDGDGDTQYF. The DNA for the CDR3 is TGCGCCAGCAGCCTTCATGATGGAGACGGAGATACGCAGTATTTT.

The chain joins TRBV9 to TRBJ1-1; 8 positions match TRBD1. Germline values: CDR1 SGDLS, CDR2 YYNGEE. This CDR3 spans 14 amino acids. V lost 2 bases and J lost 1; bases outside the gene matches: 1. The CDR3 nucleotides read TGTGCCAGCAGCGTCGGGACAGGGAACACTGAAGCTTTCTTT. Translation: CASSVGTGNTEAFF.

V is TRBV19 and J is TRBJ1-2; the D gene is possibly TRBD1 (5 bases). The CDR3 is made up of 12 amino acids. The V end lost 7 bases, the J end lost 5 bases, and 11 bases lay between the germline ends. CDR1 and CDR2 (germline): LNHDA, SQIVND (reference sequence). Written as DNA, the CDR3 is TGTGCCAGTACCCCGGAGGGGTATGGCTACACCTTC. Amino acid sequence: CASTPEGYGYTF. The whole variable domain, remainder taken from reference TRBV19 and TRBJ1-2, is DGGITQSPKYLFRKEGQNVTLSCEQNLNHDAMYWYRQDPGQGLRLIYYSQIVNDFQKGDIAEGYSVSREKKESFPLTVTSAQKNPTAFYLCASTPEGYGYTFGSGTRLTVV.

The rearrangement uses TRBV5-1 and TRBJ1-1; D not resolved. The CDR3 spans 14 residues. The germline V and J ends were trimmed by 7 bases and 1 base, with 14 bases remaining between them. Germline CDR1 and CDR2: SGHRS and YFSETQ. The CDR3 is CASSRGSQNTEAFF. The CDR3 DNA follows: TGCGCCAGCTCGCGAGGGAGCCAGAACACTGAAGCTTTCTTT. Full variable domain (rest looked up from reference TRBV5-1 and TRBJ1-1): KAGVTQTPRYLIKTRGQQVTLSCSPISGHRSVSWYQQTPGQGLQFLFEYFSETQRNKGNFPGRFSGRQFSNSRSEMNVSTLELGDSALYLCASSRGSQNTEAFFGQGTRLTVV.

The chain joins TRBV5-1 to TRBJ2-5; the match to TRBD2 covers 10 bases. V was pared by 7 bases and J by 5 bases, with 8 bases of the junction left unmatched. Germline V gene sequence: CDR1 SGHRS, CDR2 YFSETQ. The CDR3 has 14 amino acids. The CDR3 DNA follows: TGCGCCAGCCGGCGAACTAGCGGGGCGGAGACCCAGTACTTC. The encoded protein is CASRRTSGAETQYF.

The rearrangement uses TRBV28 and TRBJ2-3; 10 positions match TRBD1. With V trimmed by 10 bases and J by 4 bases, 11 bases remained unmatched. The CDR3 is made up of 15 amino acids. Germline-derived CDR1 and CDR2 are MDHEN and SYDVKM. The CDR3 DNA reads TGTGCCACACTTAATGCCGGGACAGGGGCAGATACGCAGTATTTT. Translated: CATLNAGTGADTQYF.

The rearrangement joins TRBV2 to TRBJ1-1; D ambiguous. This CDR3 has 14 residues. CDR1 is SNHLY, CDR2 FYNNEI, per germline. V was shortened by 11 bases and J by 1 base, with 17 bases between the two germline ends. The CDR3 DNA sequence: TGTGCCGCGAGGACCCAGGAGGGGAACACTGAAGCTTTCTTT. Translating gives CAARTQEGNTEAFF.

The chain joins TRBV4-1 to TRBJ1-5; D not resolved. There are 17 residues in the CDR3. V shed 5 bases and J shed 1 base, with 18 bases lying between them. Germline V gives CDR1 MGHRA, CDR2 YSYEKL. The CDR3: CASSEVPGKRSNQPQHF. The CDR3 DNA is TGCGCCAGCAGCGAGGTCCCGGGGAAGCGAAGCAATCAGCCCCAGCATTTT.

A note on this clone: The sample carries other DNA sequences with the same CDR3. The chain is built from TRBV6-5 and TRBJ2-3; 8 bases are shared with TRBD1. J was trimmed by 6 bases and V by 3 bases; bases with no gene match: 8. Germline CDR1 and CDR2: MNHEY and SVGAGI. CDR3 length: 15 amino acids. The CDR3 loop reads CASSYGQGAKDTQYF. The CDR3 DNA is TGTGCCAGCAGTTATGGGCAGGGGGCAAAGGATACGCAGTATTTT.

The V call is TRBV24-1, the J call TRBJ2-1, with 8 nucleotides matching TRBD1. Per the germline V gene, CDR1 is KGHDR and CDR2 is SFDVKD. J gave up 9 bases and V 3 bases, and 9 bases lay outside the gene matches. CDR3 length: 15 residues. CDR3 sequence: CATSDLDRVIGEQFF. The DNA for the CDR3 is TGTGCCACCAGTGATCTGGACAGGGTAATCGGTGAGCAGTTCTTC.

This chain connects TRBV5-1 to TRBJ2-1; D may be TRBD2 (6 bases). This CDR3 contains 15 residues. Trimming stripped 3 bases from V and 5 bases from J, with 15 bases between. Looked up from germline, CDR1 is SGHRS and CDR2 is YFSETQ. The CDR3: CASSSGLFENNEQFF. CDR3 DNA sequence: TGCGCCAGCAGCTCCGGACTATTTGAGAACAATGAGCAGTTCTTC.

This sequence joins TRBV28 and TRBJ1-2, with a possible D match to TRBD1 (6 bases). The CDR3 is 13 amino acids. V lost 2 bases to trimming and J lost 5 bases, with 9 bases between them. Germline V gene sequence: CDR1 MDHEN, CDR2 SYDVKM. The CDR3 here is CASSLGGGYGYTF. CDR3 nucleotide sequence: TGTGCCAGCAGTTTAGGGGGCGGTTATGGCTACACCTTC.

V is TRBV5-4 and J is TRBJ1-4; D gene ambiguous. CDR1 is SGHNT and CDR2 is YYREEE in the germline V gene (reference sequence). The CDR3 runs 16 residues. Trimming pared 4 bases from V and 5 bases from J, leaving 18 bases between. The CDR3 DNA reads as TGTGCCAGCAGCGGAGGCTCGGGCGCCGGGAATGAAAAACTGTTTTTT. Its protein is CASSGGSGAGNEKLFF.

V usage is TRBV4-1 and J usage is TRBJ2-2; perhaps TRBD1 as D (6 bases). The V end lost 0 bases, the J end lost 5 bases, and 13 bases lay between the germline ends. CDR3 length: 16 residues. Germline CDR1 and CDR2: MGHRA and YSYEKL. The CDR3, as DNA: TGCGCCAGCAGCCAAGATCTGGGGGCGCGGACCGGGGAGCTGTTTTTT. Residues: CASSQDLGARTGELFF.

This chain links TRBV2 with TRBJ2-5; possibly TRBD2 for D (6 bases). Germline V gives CDR1 SNHLY, CDR2 FYNNEI. V lost 7 bases and J 4 bases, leaving 16 bases between the germline ends. The CDR3 is made up of 14 amino acids. The CDR3, as DNA: TGTGCCAGCAAACGGAGCGGGCTATCAGAGACCCAGTACTTC. Translated, it gives CASKRSGLSETQYF.